This T cell receptor (beta chain) was documented in a study of blood T cell repertoires in COVID-19. The overall study: Both acute and convalescent COVID-19 samples were obtained from the United States, Italy and Spain. T cells, B-cell-depleted T cells, or PBMCs supplied cDNA or gDNA.

In the source study's methods: The assay estimated nucleated cells by amplifying reference gene primers. Profiling relied on immunoSEQ multiplex PCR, and the TCRdb table lists in-frame clones only, not all of them. The DNA gave D and trimming, while V, J and clone size come from that table. The repertoire includes 150,000 to 200,000 clones, roughly nine tenths of them detected once, and 1.5% to 2% sits in the top ten. V lost 4 bases and J lost 4; bases outside the gene matches: 9. The CDR3 covers 16 residues. CDR1 SGHNT and CDR2 YYREEE come from the germline V gene (reference sequence). The chain links TRBV5-4 to TRBJ2-7, with 12 nucleotides matching TRBD2. The receptor comes from a man aged 18 to 29 who had recovered from COVID-19. Sample: peripheral blood. The CDR3 region has the DNA TGTGCCAGCAGCCCCGCTAGCGGGAGGGCCGGGTACGAGCAGTACTTC. Its protein is CASSPASGRAGYEQYF.